These 20 T cell receptor beta chains were sequenced from one sample in a study of CD8 T cells in ankylosing spondylitis. Study results and limitations: Seemingly characteristic of ankylosing spondylitis blood was a TCR beta motif consisting of about 8 highly homologous variants.

No cognate antigen is known for these TCRs. MiXCR, run by TCRdb on the 5' RACE reads, gives a single entry per CDR3 protein. The sample lists hundreds of thousands of distinct CDR3 sequences, 9.5% to 15% occurring once. Sequencing was performed on blood, either unsorted or a sorted T cell fraction (not recorded which). The receptors derive from a male donor with ankylosing spondylitis.

The gene calls are TRBV5-1 and TRBJ2-1; TRBD2 aligns across 7 bases. This CDR3 is 13 amino acids long. V was pared by 5 bases and J by 3 bases, with 2 bases of the junction left unmatched. Germline V gene sequence: CDR1 SGHRS, CDR2 YFSETQ. In nucleotides, the CDR3 is TGCGCCAGCAGAGGGACTAACTACAATGAGCAGTTCTTC. It yields the protein CASRGTNYNEQFF.

The chain recombines TRBV29-1 with TRBJ2-5; 8 bases match TRBD2. Germline V gene lookup returns CDR1 SQVTM and CDR2 ANQGSEA. The CDR3 totals 18 residues. V shed 1 base, J shed 4 bases, and the junction held 17 bases outside the gene matches. The CDR3 sequence is CSVEVSRRGAGGRETQYF. The CDR3 DNA reads as TGCAGCGTTGAAGTTTCCAGAAGAGGGGCGGGAGGTCGAGAGACCCAGTACTTC.

The chain employs TRBV20-1 and TRBJ2-4; 7 positions agree with TRBD2. Germline lookup yields CDR1 DFQATT and CDR2 SNEGSKA (reference sequence). The J segment lost 1 base and the V segment lost 0 bases, leaving 6 bases of the junction unmatched. The CDR3 is made up of 16 amino acids. The CDR3 protein is CSARDKAGWAKNIQYF. In DNA, the CDR3 is TGCAGTGCTAGAGATAAAGCGGGATGGGCCAAAAACATTCAGTACTTC.

This clonotype was seen ten or more times. The chain employs TRBV29-1 and TRBJ2-3, with a possible D match to TRBD1 (6 bases). The CDR3 is 13 residues long. V lost 4 bases and J lost 1, with 9 bases in between. Germline CDR1 is SQVTM and CDR2 is ANQGSEA. The CDR3 spells CSVGRQGTDTQYF. The CDR3 DNA is TGCAGCGTTGGTCGACAGGGCACAGATACGCAGTATTTT.

The V gene is TRBV18, the J gene TRBJ1-5; possible D gene TRBD1, 5 bases. Germline V lookup: CDR1 KGHSH, CDR2 LQKENI. The CDR3 runs to 15 residues. Trimming pared 5 bases from V and 2 bases from J, leaving 13 bases between. CDR3 coding DNA: TGTGCCAGCTCAACCGGGACGGGAGGCAATCAGCCCCAGCATTTT. Its protein is CASSTGTGGNQPQHF.

This clonotype was picked up many times. This chain connects TRBV10-3 to TRBJ1-1; the D is unclear. The V end lost 2 bases, the J end lost 2 bases, and 12 bases lay between the germline ends. The CDR3 is 15 residues long. In germline, CDR1 is ENHRY, CDR2 SYGVKD. The CDR3 sequence: CAISEHDSDNTEAFF. The CDR3 nucleotides read TGTGCCATCAGTGAGCACGATAGCGATAACACTGAAGCTTTCTTT.

V and J are TRBV7-2 and TRBJ2-7; tentative D call: TRBD2 (6 bases). The CDR3 runs to 14 residues. Germline values: CDR1 SGHTA, CDR2 FQGNSA. Trimming removed 5 bases at V and 7 bases at J, with 18 bases between. The CDR3 sequence: CASSPGLRAWEQYF. In DNA form, the CDR3 reads TGTGCCAGCAGCCCGGGACTCCGAGCGTGGGAGCAGTACTTC.

This clonotype was recorded a few times. The chain employs TRBV4-1 and TRBJ2-3, with unresolved D. Germline V gives CDR1 MGHRA, CDR2 YSYEKL. Trimming cost V 0 bases and J 2 bases, with 15 bases left between them. There are 17 residues in the CDR3. Written as DNA, the CDR3 is TGCGCCAGCAGCCAAGACATATATAAGCTAATCACAGATACGCAGTATTTT. Translation: CASSQDIYKLITDTQYF.

The rearrangement joins TRBV12-3 or TRBV12-4 to TRBJ2-1, with 11 bases that match TRBD2. The V and J ends lost 5 bases and 6 bases, in that order; junction bases with no gene match: 6. This CDR3 has 15 amino acids. The CDR3 DNA reads as TGTGCCAGCAGTCCGGGACTAGCGGAAGCCAATGAGCAGTTCTTC. As protein: CASSPGLAEANEQFF.

The chain has TRBV18 and TRBJ1-3, with D hard to call. CDR3 length: 15 residues. The V gene lost 5 bases and the J gene lost 3 bases, with 14 bases spanning the gap. CDR1 is KGHSH, CDR2 LQKENI, per germline. CDR3 sequence reads: CASSEAAPSGNTIYF. The CDR3 region has the DNA TGTGCCAGCTCAGAGGCAGCACCCAGTGGAAACACCATATATTTT.

The chain employs TRBV20-1 and TRBJ2-7; no clear D gene. The CDR3 has 12 amino acids. V was clipped by 2 bases and J by 7 bases, with 12 bases between them. Germline CDR1 and CDR2: DFQATT and SNEGSKA (reference sequence). In DNA form, the CDR3 reads TGCAGTGCTAGAAGTCGGATTGGGGAGCAGTACTTC. Translation gives CSARSRIGEQYF.

This clonotype was counted between two and nine times. The J gene is TRBJ1-1, the V gene TRBV20-1, with D unresolved. CDR3 size: 12 residues. The V gene's germline CDR1 is DFQATT and CDR2 SNEGSKA (reference sequence). V shed 5 bases and J shed 1 base, with 8 bases lying between them. The CDR3 coding sequence is TGCAGTGCTGTCAGCCCGAACACTGAAGCTTTCTTT. Protein: CSAVSPNTEAFF.

This chain links TRBV7-6 with TRBJ2-2, with 9 positions matching TRBD2. The CDR3 has 16 residues. In germline, CDR1 is SGHVS, CDR2 FNYEAQ. V was clipped by 5 bases and J by 3 bases; unmatched bases: 7. Here the CDR3 reads CASSSRLAADTGELFF. The CDR3 bases are TGTGCCAGCAGCAGCAGACTAGCGGCCGACACCGGGGAGCTGTTTTTT.

The chain combines TRBV2 with TRBJ2-1, with D possibly being TRBD1 (6 bases). Germline loops: CDR1 SNHLY, CDR2 FYNNEI. Trimming took 6 bases from V and 10 from J, leaving 13 bases between them. The CDR3 is made up of 12 amino acids. The CDR3 sequence: CASRRDQGEQFF. CDR3 nucleotides: TGTGCCAGCAGGAGGGACCAGGGGGAGCAGTTCTTC.

The CDR3 is CASSLDTEVYGYTF. The DNA of the CDR3 is TGCGCCAGCAGCTTGGATACAGAGGTCTATGGCTACACCTTC. The chain joins TRBV5-1 to TRBJ1-2; D uncertain. Germline V gives CDR1 SGHRS, CDR2 YFSETQ. V was shortened by 0 bases and J by 4 bases, with 10 bases between the two germline ends. The CDR3 runs to 14 residues.

This clonotype was recorded a few times. This may arise from a read error, as a much more abundant clone is one base away. The chain recombines TRBV12-3 or TRBV12-4 with TRBJ1-2, with 10 bases identical to TRBD1. The V gene end was trimmed by 6 bases and the J gene end by 8 bases; junction bases not matched to a gene: 6. The CDR3 consists of 13 residues. DNA for the CDR3: TGTGCCAGCAGCTCCGGGACAGGGGTCGGCTACACCTTC. Its protein product is CASSSGTGVGYTF.

This clonotype was detected a few times. The chain carries TRBV2 and TRBJ1-2, with D uncertain. Trimming removed 5 bases from V and 7 bases from J, with 17 bases in between. CDR3 length: 14 amino acids. Germline V gene sequence: CDR1 SNHLY, CDR2 FYNNEI. CDR3 nucleotide sequence: TGTGCCAGCAGTAGCCGGGCCGAGGGCTCTGGCTACACCTTC. This translates into CASSSRAEGSGYTF.

This clonotype turned up a few times. The V gene is TRBV7-9, the J gene TRBJ2-5; 7 bases match TRBD1. After removal of 1 base from V and 3 bases from J, the junction contained 11 bases not matched to a gene. The CDR3 is made up of 17 amino acids. Germline V gene data show CDR1 as SEHNR and CDR2 as FQNEAQ (reference sequence). This CDR3 is CASSLGTGSGIKETQYF. Here the CDR3 DNA reads TGTGCCAGCAGCTTAGGGACAGGTTCTGGAATCAAAGAGACCCAGTACTTC. Full variable domain (rest looked up from reference TRBV7-9 and TRBJ2-5): DTGVSQNPRHKITKRGQNVTFRCDPISEHNRLYWYRQTLGQGPEFLTYFQNEAQLEKSRLLSDRFSAERPKGSFSTLEIQRTEQGDSAMYLCASSLGTGSGIKETQYFGPGTRLLVL.

This clonotype was seen a few times. The gene calls are TRBV10-3 and TRBJ2-1; 8 bases line up with TRBD2. The CDR3 runs to 17 residues. Per the germline V gene, CDR1 is ENHRY and CDR2 is SYGVKD. V gave up 2 bases and J gave up 0 bases; unmatched junction bases: 6. The CDR3 DNA reads TGTGCCATCAGTGAGCCGGGGGGGGCGAGCTCCTACAATGAGCAGTTCTTC. Translated, it gives CAISEPGGASSYNEQFF.

This clonotype was detected only a few times. The rearrangement links TRBV10-3 to TRBJ1-3, with D possibly matching TRBD1 (5 bases). The V end was cut by 1 base, the J end by 1 base, with 11 bases between. Germline loops: CDR1 ENHRY, CDR2 SYGVKD. The CDR3 has 16 amino acids. CDR3 in amino acids: CAISEFRGKSGNTIYF. The CDR3 DNA follows: TGTGCCATCAGTGAGTTTCGGGGGAAGTCTGGAAACACCATATATTTT.